Given below is one T cell receptor beta chain in context. Its antigen is undetermined. Germline CDR1 reads MNHEY; CDR2 reads SMNVEV (reference sequence). The germline V and J ends were trimmed by 2 bases and 6 bases, with 11 bases remaining between them. The CDR3 totals 14 residues. Profiling relied on immunoSEQ multiplex PCR, and the TCRdb table lists in-frame clones only, not all of them. Here the sample spans 220,000 or so clones, approximately 80% being singletons. The data originate from a study of cytomegalovirus exposure and HLA in healthy donors. Regarding the study as a whole: A later analysis found first-cohort TCR clusters tended to co-occur in the 120 validation repertoires.

Sequenced material: PBMCs. This TCR derives from a woman in her 30s in good health and CMV-seropositive. This chain uses TRBV27 with TRBJ1-5, with D possibly being TRBD1 (6 bases). As DNA, the CDR3 is TGTGCCAGCAGTTTAAGACGGGGGGCTCAGCCCCAGCATTTT. Translated: CASSLRRGAQPQHF.